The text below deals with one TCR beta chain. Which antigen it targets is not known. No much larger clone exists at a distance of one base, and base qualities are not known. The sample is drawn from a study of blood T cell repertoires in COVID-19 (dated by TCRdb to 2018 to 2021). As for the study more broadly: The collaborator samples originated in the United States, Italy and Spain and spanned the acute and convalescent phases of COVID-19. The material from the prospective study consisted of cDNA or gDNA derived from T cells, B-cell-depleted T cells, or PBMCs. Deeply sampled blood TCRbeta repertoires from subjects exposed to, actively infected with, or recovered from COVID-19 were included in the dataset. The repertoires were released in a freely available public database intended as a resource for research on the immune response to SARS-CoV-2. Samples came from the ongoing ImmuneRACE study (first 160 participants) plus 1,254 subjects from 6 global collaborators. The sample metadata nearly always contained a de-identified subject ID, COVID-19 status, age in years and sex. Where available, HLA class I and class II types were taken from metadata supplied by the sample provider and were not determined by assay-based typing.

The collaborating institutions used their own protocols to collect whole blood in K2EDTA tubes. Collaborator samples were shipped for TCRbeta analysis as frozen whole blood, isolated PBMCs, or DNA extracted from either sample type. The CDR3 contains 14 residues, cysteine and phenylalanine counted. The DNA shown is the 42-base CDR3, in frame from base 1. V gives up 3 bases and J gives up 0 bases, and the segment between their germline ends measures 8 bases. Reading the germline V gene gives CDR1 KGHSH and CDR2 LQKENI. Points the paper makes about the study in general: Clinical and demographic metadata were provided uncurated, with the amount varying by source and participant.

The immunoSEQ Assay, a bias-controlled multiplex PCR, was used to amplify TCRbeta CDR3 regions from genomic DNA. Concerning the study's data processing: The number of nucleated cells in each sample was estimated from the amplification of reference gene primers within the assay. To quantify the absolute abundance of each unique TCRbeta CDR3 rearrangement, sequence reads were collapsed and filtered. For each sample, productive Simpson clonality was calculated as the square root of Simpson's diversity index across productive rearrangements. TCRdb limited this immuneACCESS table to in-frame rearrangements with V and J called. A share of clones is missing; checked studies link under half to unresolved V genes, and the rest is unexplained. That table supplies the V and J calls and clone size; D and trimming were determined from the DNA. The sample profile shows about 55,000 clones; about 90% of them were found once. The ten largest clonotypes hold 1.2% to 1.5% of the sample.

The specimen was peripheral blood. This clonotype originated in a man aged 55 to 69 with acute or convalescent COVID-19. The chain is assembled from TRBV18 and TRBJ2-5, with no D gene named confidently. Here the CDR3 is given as CASSPRQNQETQYF. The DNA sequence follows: TGTGCCAGCTCACCGCGGCAGAACCAAGAGACCCAGTACTTC.